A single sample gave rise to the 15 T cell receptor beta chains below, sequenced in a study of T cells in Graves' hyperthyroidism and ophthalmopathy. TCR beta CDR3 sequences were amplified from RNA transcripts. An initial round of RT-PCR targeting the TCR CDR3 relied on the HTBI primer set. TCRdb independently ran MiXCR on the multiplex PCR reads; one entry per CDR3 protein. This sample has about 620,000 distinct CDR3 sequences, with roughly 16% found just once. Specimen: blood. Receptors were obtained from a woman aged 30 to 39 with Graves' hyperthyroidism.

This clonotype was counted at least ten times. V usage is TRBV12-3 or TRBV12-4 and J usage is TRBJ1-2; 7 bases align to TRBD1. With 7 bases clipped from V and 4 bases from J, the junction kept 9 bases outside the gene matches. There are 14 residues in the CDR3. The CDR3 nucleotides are TGTGCCAGCACTCCCCAGGGGGGTACCTATGGCTACACCTTC. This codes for CASTPQGGTYGYTF.

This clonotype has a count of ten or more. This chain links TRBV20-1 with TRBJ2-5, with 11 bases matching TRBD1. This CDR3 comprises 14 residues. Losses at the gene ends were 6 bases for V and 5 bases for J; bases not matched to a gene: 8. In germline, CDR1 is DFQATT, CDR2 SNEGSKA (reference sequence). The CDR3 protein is CSAPGTGGRETQYF. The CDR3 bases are TGCAGTGCGCCCGGGACAGGGGGTCGCGAGACCCAGTACTTC.

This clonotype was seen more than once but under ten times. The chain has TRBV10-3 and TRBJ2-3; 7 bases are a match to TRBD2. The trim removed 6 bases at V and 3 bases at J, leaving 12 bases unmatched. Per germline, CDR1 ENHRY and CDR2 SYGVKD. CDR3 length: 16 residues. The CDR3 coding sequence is TGTGCCATCAGGCCTTCTTCTGCGGGAGTGACAGATACGCAGTATTTT. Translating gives CAIRPSSAGVTDTQYF.

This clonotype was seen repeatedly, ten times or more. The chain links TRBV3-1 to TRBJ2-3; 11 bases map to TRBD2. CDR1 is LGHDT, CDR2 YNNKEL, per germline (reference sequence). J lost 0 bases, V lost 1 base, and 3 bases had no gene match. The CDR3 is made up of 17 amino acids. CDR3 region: CASSQVGTSGSTDTQYF. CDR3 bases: TGTGCCAGCAGCCAAGTGGGGACTAGCGGAAGCACAGATACGCAGTATTTT.

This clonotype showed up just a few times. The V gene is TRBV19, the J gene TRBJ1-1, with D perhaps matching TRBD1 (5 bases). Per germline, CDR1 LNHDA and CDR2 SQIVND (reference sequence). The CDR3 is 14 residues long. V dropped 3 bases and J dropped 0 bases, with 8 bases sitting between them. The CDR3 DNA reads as TGTGCCAGTAGTATCTGGGGGATGAACACTGAAGCTTTCTTT. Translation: CASSIWGMNTEAFF. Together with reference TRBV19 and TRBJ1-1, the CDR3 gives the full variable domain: DGGITQSPKYLFRKEGQNVTLSCEQNLNHDAMYWYRQDPGQGLRLIYYSQIVNDFQKGDIAEGYSVSREKKESFPLTVTSAQKNPTAFYLCASSIWGMNTEAFFGQGTRLTVV.

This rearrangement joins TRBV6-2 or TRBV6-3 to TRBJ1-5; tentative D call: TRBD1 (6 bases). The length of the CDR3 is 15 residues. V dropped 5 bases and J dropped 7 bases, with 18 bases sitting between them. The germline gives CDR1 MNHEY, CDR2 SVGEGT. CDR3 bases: TGTGCCAGCAGTCCGGGAGGGGGAACTGGACAGCCCCAGCATTTT. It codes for CASSPGGGTGQPQHF.

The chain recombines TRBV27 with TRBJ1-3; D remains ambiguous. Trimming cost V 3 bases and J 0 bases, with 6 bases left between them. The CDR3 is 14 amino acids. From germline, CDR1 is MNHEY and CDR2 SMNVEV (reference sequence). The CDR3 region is CASSFRSSGNTIYF. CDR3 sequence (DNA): TGTGCCAGCAGTTTCAGGAGCTCTGGAAACACCATATATTTT.

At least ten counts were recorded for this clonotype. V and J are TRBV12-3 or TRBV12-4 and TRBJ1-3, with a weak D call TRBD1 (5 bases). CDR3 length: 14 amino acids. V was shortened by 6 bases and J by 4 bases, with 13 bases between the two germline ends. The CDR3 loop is CASRSGRRGNTIYF. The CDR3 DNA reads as TGTGCCAGCAGGTCGGGGCGTAGGGGAAACACCATATATTTT.

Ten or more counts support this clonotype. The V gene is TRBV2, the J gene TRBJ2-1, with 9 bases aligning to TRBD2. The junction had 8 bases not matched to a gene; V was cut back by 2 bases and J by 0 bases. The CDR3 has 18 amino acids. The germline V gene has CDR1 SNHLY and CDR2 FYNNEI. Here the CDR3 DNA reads TGTGCCAGCAGTGAAATAAGCGTAGCGGGAGACTCCTACAATGAGCAGTTCTTC. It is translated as CASSEISVAGDSYNEQFF.

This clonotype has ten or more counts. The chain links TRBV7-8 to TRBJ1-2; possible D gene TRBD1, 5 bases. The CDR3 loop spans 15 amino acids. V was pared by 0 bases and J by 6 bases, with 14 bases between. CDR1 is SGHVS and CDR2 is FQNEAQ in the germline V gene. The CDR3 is CASSLARAGRHGYTF. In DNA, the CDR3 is TGTGCCAGCAGCTTAGCCAGGGCGGGGAGGCATGGCTACACCTTC.

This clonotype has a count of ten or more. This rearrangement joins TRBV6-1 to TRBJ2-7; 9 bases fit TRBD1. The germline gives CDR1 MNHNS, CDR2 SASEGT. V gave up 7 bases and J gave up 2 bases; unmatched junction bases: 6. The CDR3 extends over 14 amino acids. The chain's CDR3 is CASTGGTGPYEQYF. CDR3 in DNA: TGTGCCAGCACCGGAGGGACAGGGCCCTACGAGCAGTACTTC.

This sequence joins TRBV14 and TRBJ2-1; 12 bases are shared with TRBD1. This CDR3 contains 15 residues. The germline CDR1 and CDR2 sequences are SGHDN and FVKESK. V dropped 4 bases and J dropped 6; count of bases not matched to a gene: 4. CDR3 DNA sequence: TGTGCCAGCAGCCGGGACAGGGGGCTTTTCAATGAGCAGTTCTTC. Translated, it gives CASSRDRGLFNEQFF.

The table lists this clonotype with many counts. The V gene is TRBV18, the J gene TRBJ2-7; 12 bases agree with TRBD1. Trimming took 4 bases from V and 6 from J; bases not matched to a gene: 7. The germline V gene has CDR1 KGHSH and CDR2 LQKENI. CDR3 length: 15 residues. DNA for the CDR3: TGTGCCAGCTCACTGGAGGGACAGGGGGCTTCCGAGCAGTACTTC. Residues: CASSLEGQGASEQYF.

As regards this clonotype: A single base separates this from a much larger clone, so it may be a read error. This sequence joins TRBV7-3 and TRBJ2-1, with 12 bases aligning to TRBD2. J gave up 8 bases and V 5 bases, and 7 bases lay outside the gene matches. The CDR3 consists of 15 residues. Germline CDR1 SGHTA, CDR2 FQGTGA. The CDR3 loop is CASSHPPSGRDEQFF. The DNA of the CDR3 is TGTGCCAGCAGCCACCCACCTAGCGGGAGGGATGAGCAGTTCTTC.

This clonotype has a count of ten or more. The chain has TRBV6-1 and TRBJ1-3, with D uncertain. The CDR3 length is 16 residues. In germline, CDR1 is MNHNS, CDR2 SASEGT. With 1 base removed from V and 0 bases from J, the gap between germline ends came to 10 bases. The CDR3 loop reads CASSEGVGFSGNTIYF. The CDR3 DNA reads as TGTGCCAGCAGTGAAGGGGTCGGGTTCTCTGGAAACACCATATATTTT.